The following is a T cell receptor (beta chain) sequence with its context. A few counts support this clone. Its cognate antigen has yet to be identified. Base qualities are missing; no much larger clone stands one base away. Using the deep immunoSEQ assay, TCR CDR3 regions were amplified from genomic DNA by multiplex PCR. For each cell subset, the extracted genomic DNA was distributed evenly across all wells of several immunoSEQ 96-well plates, and each plate served as one replicate. Each replicate PCR for sorted subsets received about 220 ng genomic DNA, equal to about 30,000 T cell genomes. The purified libraries were quantified using a Qubit 3.0 fluorometer, sized with a Bioanalyzer 2100, and then quantified again using the KAPA Library Quantification kit. Each immunoSEQ 96-well plate was sequenced on its own single-read 150-cycle Illumina NextSeq 550 flow cell. The authors' analysis ran thus. Because only junctional sequences without quality scores were contained in the immunoSEQ output, filtering matching that applied to full-length reads could not be performed. Sequences were annotated with PyIR, a Python wrapper for IgBLAST v1.9, and V/J genes and CDR3 were assigned using IMGT germline references. Any read was removed if the V/J assignment was weak (E-value above 1e-6), the CDR3 was missing, or the read contained stop codons, out-of-frame junctions, or ambiguous translated residues. V3J clonotypes were defined as sequences sharing the same inferred V gene, J gene, and CDR3 amino acid sequence. Percentage overlap between repertoires was computed as shared unique clonotypes divided by the size of the smaller repertoire. Repertoire richness was assessed with RTK rarefaction, the Chao1 estimator, and Recon v2.1 estimates of unobserved clonotypes. Generation probabilities for all TCRbeta clonotypes obtained by the gDNA method from several donors were computed using OLGA. TCRdb took this table from immuneACCESS and kept in-frame rearrangements with V and J called. Such tables lack part of the clones; where checked against another copy, unresolved V genes explain under half of the gap, and the rest is unexplained. The V and J calls and clone size come from that table; D and trimming were worked out from the DNA. For this sample the table gives under 1,100,000 clones, of which roughly 80% were detected only once. The ten largest clones capture around 1.5% of the sample.

This record belongs to a study of shared clonotypes between healthy human individuals (dated by TCRdb to the early 2020s). General notes on the study: Two women and a few men aged 18 to 49 years were included in the cohort. For each donor, CD4 naive and CD4 memory were each given three plates, CD8 naive was given two plates, and CD8 memory was given one plate. To estimate repertoire size and how much clonotype sharing occurs between individuals, the study deeply sequenced the blood TCR repertoires of a handful of healthy adults. To increase sequencing depth and limit assay-specific biases, TCR repertoire library preparation and sequencing were carried out by different laboratories using diverse techniques. Leukapheresis yielded between about 0.85 and 10 billion PBMCs per donor.

What the study reported, not specific to this receptor: Because the study included a small number of donors, the genetic and exposure-history diversity represented was limited. Based on pairwise subsampling, the degree of clonotype sharing among donors was expected to be affected by sequencing depth. Naive subsets generally had larger estimated clonotype richness than memory subsets did. Incomplete sequencing was indicated by rarefaction of sorted-subset datasets, despite the large sequencing depth. Higher generation probabilities were observed for clonotypes shared by all four sorted-subset donors than for non-shared clonotypes. Roughly 5.2% of naive CD4, 3.5% of naive CD8, approximately 2.2% of memory CD4, and around 0.4% of memory CD8 clonotypes were shared across several donors. Sampling was restricted to blood, and TCR repertoires in tissues likely differ from the TCR repertoires found in blood.

Healthy HIV-negative adults with no recently reported acute infections or vaccinations were included as donors. Every donor was a Caucasian adult residing in Nashville, Tennessee, USA. CD4+ T cells were enriched through magnetic negative selection, after which naive cells were positively selected on CD45RA and the remaining negative fraction served as the memory subset. After blood collection by leukapheresis, PBMCs were isolated using Ficoll-Histopaque density gradient centrifugation and then cryopreserved in the vapor phase of liquid nitrogen. Analytical flow cytometry was used to check the purity and quantity of each magnetically sorted T cell population. Each sorted fraction had its genomic DNA isolated and then quantified by UV absorbance on a Nanodrop 2000c. CDR1 and CDR2 are drawn from the germline V gene: SGDLS, YYNGEE. V has 0 bases trimmed and J has 2 bases trimmed; junction bases matching no gene number 4. The CDR3 holds 16 amino acids from the cysteine to the phenylalanine. Only the CDR3 portion is preserved as DNA: 48 bases, with reading frame beginning at the first base.

Source material: memory CD4+ T cells sorted from blood. In light of the paper, this sample's cell subset or site label describes: CD45RA-negative fraction. This receptor was obtained from a young man in good health. The sequence is built from TRBV9 and TRBJ2-7; 11 central nucleotides agree with TRBD2. The CDR3 amino acid sequence is: CASSVERGLAAYEQYF. Read as DNA, the sequence is TGTGCCAGCAGCGTAGAAAGGGGACTAGCGGCCTACGAGCAGTACTTC.